These 29 T cell receptor beta chains originate from one sample sequenced in a study of spatial heterogeneity in lung cancer. In TCRdb, the 5' RACE reads were re-called with MiXCR into one record per CDR3 protein. The data show under 15,000 distinct CDR3 sequences, with approximately 4% seen just once and over 35% held by the top ten. Noted time point: sample taken at primary tumor resection. This specimen consisted of PBMCs, obtained at surgery. Receptors originate from a male donor with early-stage non-small cell lung cancer.

This clonotype was observed many times. The chain recombines TRBV6-5 with TRBJ2-5; the D is unclear. V was shortened by 6 bases and J by 5 bases, with 16 bases between the two germline ends. CDR3 length: 14 amino acids. Germline CDR1 and CDR2: MNHEY and SVGAGI. DNA of the CDR3: TGTGCCAGCAGCCCCGGCCACCCCCCGGAGACCCAGTACTTC. Protein: CASSPGHPPETQYF.

The table lists this clonotype with many counts. The chain uses TRBV7-2 and TRBJ2-2; the D gene is possibly TRBD1 (5 bases). The germline CDR1 and CDR2 sequences are SGHTA and FQGNSA. V lost 7 bases, J lost 0 bases, and 12 bases lay in between. The CDR3 is made up of 15 amino acids. CDR3 bases: TGTGCCAGCACGATAGGGGCCACGAACACCGGGGAGCTGTTTTTT. Its translation: CASTIGATNTGELFF.

The table lists this clonotype with many counts. V gene TRBV7-6 combines with J gene TRBJ2-5; a possible D gene is TRBD2 (6 bases). The CDR3 consists of 14 residues. Trimming cost V 5 bases and J 1 base, with 11 bases left between them. The germline V gene encodes CDR1 SGHVS and CDR2 FNYEAQ. For the CDR3, the DNA is TGTGCCAGCAGCATTTCCGGGGGCCAAGAGACCCAGTACTTC. This encodes CASSISGGQETQYF.

In its sample, this clonotype was seen many times. V and J are TRBV4-1 and TRBJ1-2; D remains unclear. The length of the CDR3 is 12 residues. The V gene's germline CDR1 is MGHRA and CDR2 YSYEKL. V dropped 3 bases and J dropped 7 bases, with 9 bases sitting between them. CDR3 in amino acids: CASSHPLGGYTF. DNA of the CDR3: TGCGCCAGCAGCCACCCCCTTGGTGGCTACACCTTC.

This clonotype was counted ten times or more. The chain links TRBV7-6 to TRBJ1-5, with D hard to call. The CDR3 runs 15 residues. The germline gives CDR1 SGHVS, CDR2 FNYEAQ. Trimming removed 5 bases at V and 3 bases at J, with 14 bases between. The CDR3 region has the DNA TGTGCCAGCAGCCTGGCAAGTGGGAACAATCAGCCCCAGCATTTT. This sequence encodes CASSLASGNNQPQHF.

This clonotype was seen at least ten times. The chain has TRBV6-6 and TRBJ2-6; D gene ambiguous. The CDR3 sequence is 13 residues long. CDR1 is MNHNY and CDR2 is SVGAGI in the germline V gene (reference sequence). Trimming took off 6 bases at V and 4 bases at J, with 7 bases between the two ends. CDR3 nucleotide sequence: TGTGCCAGCAGAGGCGAGGGGGCCAACGTCCTGACTTTC. As protein: CASRGEGANVLTF.

This clonotype has ten or more counts. The V and J genes are TRBV11-1 and TRBJ2-7; no reliable D call. The V and J ends lost 2 bases and 3 bases respectively, with 14 bases between them. The CDR3 is 15 amino acids. CDR1 and CDR2 from the germline V gene are SGHAT and FQDESV (reference sequence). The CDR3 loop is CASSLSGKTLYEQYF. The DNA for the CDR3 is TGTGCCAGCAGCTTAAGTGGGAAAACCCTCTACGAGCAGTACTTC.

This clonotype has a count of ten or more. V usage is TRBV28 and J usage is TRBJ2-3; TRBD2 aligns across 9 bases. The V and J ends lost 6 bases and 0 bases, in that order; junction bases with no gene match: 4. Germline CDR1 reads MDHEN; CDR2 reads SYDVKM. This CDR3 region has 15 residues. The CDR3 DNA reads as TGTGCCAGCAGGGGAAGCGGGGGGAGCACAGATACGCAGTATTTT. Translated, it gives CASRGSGGSTDTQYF.

In this sample, this clonotype turned up many times. The chain recombines TRBV4-1 with TRBJ2-7; the D gene is possibly TRBD2 (6 bases). Trimming took off 2 bases at V and 4 bases at J, with 21 bases between the two ends. The V gene's germline CDR1 is MGHRA and CDR2 YSYEKL. The CDR3 runs to 17 residues. CDR3 protein: CASSQLEGRTLAYEQYF. The CDR3 DNA sequence: TGCGCCAGCAGCCAATTGGAGGGGCGTACCCTGGCTTACGAGCAGTACTTC.

This clonotype has a handful of counts. The V call is TRBV3-1, the J call TRBJ2-2; D might be TRBD2 (6 bases). The CDR3 is made up of 16 amino acids. Trimming took off 0 bases at V and 6 bases at J, with 14 bases between the two ends. The germline V gene encodes CDR1 LGHDT and CDR2 YNNKEL (reference sequence). CDR3 sequence: CASSQDLGSSPGELFF. In nucleotides, the CDR3 is TGTGCCAGCAGCCAAGATCTCGGGAGTAGCCCCGGGGAGCTGTTTTTT.

This clonotype was seen more than once but under ten times. The J gene is TRBJ2-3, the V gene TRBV6-6, with no clear D. The CDR3 is made up of 12 amino acids. Germline V gene lookup returns CDR1 MNHNY and CDR2 SVGAGI (reference sequence). The V end was cut by 6 bases, the J end by 4 bases, with 8 bases between. The CDR3 nucleotides are TGTGCCAGCAGAAATAGTGCAGATACGCAGTATTTT. Protein sequence: CASRNSADTQYF.

Ten or more counts support this clonotype. The chain is built from TRBV19 and TRBJ2-2; D uncertain. The CDR3 length is 12 residues. Germline-derived CDR1 and CDR2 are LNHDA and SQIVND (reference sequence). For the CDR3, the DNA is TGTGTAGTCCAGCGCGGTACCGGGGAGCTGTTTTTT. This codes for CVVQRGTGELFF. Drawing the rest from reference TRBV19 and TRBJ2-2, the complete variable domain is DGGITQSPKYLFRKEGQNVTLSCEQNLNHDAMYWYRQDPGQGLRLIYYSQIVNDFQKGDIAEGYSVSREKKESFPLTVTSAQKNPTAFYLCVVQRGTGELFFGEGSRLTVL.

There are many counts of this clonotype. The chain uses TRBV5-1 and TRBJ2-7; D might be TRBD1 or TRBD2, each matching 6 bases. CDR3 length equals 15 residues. The germline gives CDR1 SGHRS, CDR2 YFSETQ. Trimming shortened V by 4 bases and J by 0 bases, and 14 bases separated the two germline ends. CDR3 DNA sequence: TGCGCCAGCAGCCCCGGGGGCGGGCGCTCCTACGAGCAGTACTTC. This sequence encodes CASSPGGGRSYEQYF. Full variable domain (outside the CDR3, taken from reference TRBV5-1 and TRBJ2-7): KAGVTQTPRYLIKTRGQQVTLSCSPISGHRSVSWYQQTPGQGLQFLFEYFSETQRNKGNFPGRFSGRQFSNSRSEMNVSTLELGDSALYLCASSPGGGRSYEQYFGPGTRLTVT.

At least ten counts were recorded for this clonotype. V usage is TRBV5-1 and J usage is TRBJ1-1; D is possibly TRBD1 (5 bases). V lost 4 bases, J lost 1 base, and 11 bases lay in between. This CDR3 has 14 residues. Looked up from germline, CDR1 is SGHRS and CDR2 is YFSETQ. Written as DNA, the CDR3 is TGCGCCAGCAGCCGGGGACTGACGAACACTGAAGCTTTCTTT. Protein sequence: CASSRGLTNTEAFF. The full variable domain, with the rest looked up from reference TRBV5-1 and TRBJ1-1, is KAGVTQTPRYLIKTRGQQVTLSCSPISGHRSVSWYQQTPGQGLQFLFEYFSETQRNKGNFPGRFSGRQFSNSRSEMNVSTLELGDSALYLCASSRGLTNTEAFFGQGTRLTVV.

This clonotype was detected ten times or more. V and J are TRBV20-1 and TRBJ2-3; tentatively, D is TRBD1 (5 bases). The CDR3 loop spans 15 amino acids. The V end lost 0 bases, the J end lost 0 bases, and 10 bases lay between the germline ends. Germline V gene sequence: CDR1 DFQATT, CDR2 SNEGSKA (reference sequence). CDR3 bases: TGCAGTGCTAGAGAACGACAGACTAGCACAGATACGCAGTATTTT. Translation gives CSARERQTSTDTQYF.

The chain recombines TRBV6-5 with TRBJ2-7; 12 bases align to TRBD2. CDR3 length: 14 amino acids. The V gene's germline CDR1 is MNHEY and CDR2 SVGAGI. The V segment lost 6 bases and the J segment 6 bases; nucleotides outside the gene matches: 6. The DNA of the CDR3 is TGTGCCAGCAGGACTAGCGGGAGTGTAGGCGAGCAGTACTTC. This sequence encodes CASRTSGSVGEQYF.

This clonotype was detected many times. This rearrangement joins TRBV28 to TRBJ2-2, with D tentatively TRBD1 or TRBD2 (6 bases each). V lost 4 bases, J lost 4 bases, and 19 bases lay in between. The CDR3 is made up of 17 amino acids. CDR1 MDHEN and CDR2 SYDVKM come from the germline V gene. This CDR3 reads CASSSGDWDSTTGELFF. In DNA form, the CDR3 reads TGTGCCAGCAGTTCAGGGGATTGGGACTCGACCACCGGGGAGCTGTTTTTT.

This clonotype has at least ten counts. V and J are TRBV25-1 and TRBJ2-1, with 10 positions matching TRBD2. Trimming took 5 bases from V and 3 from J; bases not matched to a gene: 19. The CDR3 is 20 residues long. Germline V gene sequence: CDR1 MGHDK, CDR2 SYGVNS. Here the CDR3 DNA reads TGTGCCAGCAGTACCGGACAGGGCAAGATTATAGCGGGAGGCTACAATGAGCAGTTCTTC. Amino acids: CASSTGQGKIIAGGYNEQFF. Looking up the rest from reference TRBV25-1 and TRBJ2-1 gives the full variable domain: EADIYQTPRYLVIGTGKKITLECSQTMGHDKMYWYQQDPGMELHLIHYSYGVNSTEKGDLSSESTVSRIRTEHFPLTLESARPSHTSQYLCASSTGQGKIIAGGYNEQFFGPGTRLTVL.

This clonotype was counted many times. The chain carries TRBV3-1 and TRBJ2-3, with 11 bases lining up with TRBD2. The CDR3 covers 16 residues. Germline V gives CDR1 LGHDT, CDR2 YNNKEL (reference sequence). J lost 4 bases, V lost 0 bases, and 3 bases had no gene match. CDR3 region: CASSQDLLAGADTQYF. DNA for the CDR3: TGTGCCAGCAGCCAAGATTTACTAGCGGGAGCAGATACGCAGTATTTT.

This clonotype has ten or more counts. The chain links TRBV4-3 to TRBJ1-2; 8 positions match TRBD1. Germline V lookup: CDR1 LGHNA, CDR2 YSLEER. This CDR3 has 15 residues. V shed 0 bases and J 6 bases; nucleotides not matched to a gene: 6. CDR3 loop: CASSQEWDRRHGYTF. The CDR3 nucleotides read TGCGCCAGCAGCCAAGAATGGGACAGGCGACATGGCTACACCTTC.

Ten or more counts support this clonotype. V and J are TRBV7-6 and TRBJ2-1; 9 positions match TRBD2. Looked up from germline, CDR1 is SGHVS and CDR2 is FNYEAQ. This CDR3 spans 16 amino acids. The V segment lost 5 bases and the J segment 4 bases; nucleotides outside the gene matches: 9. CDR3 coding DNA: TGTGCCAGCAGCCCCCTCCTAGCGGGAACTTACAATGAGCAGTTCTTC. It codes for CASSPLLAGTYNEQFF.

This clonotype was seen ten or more times. The rearrangement links TRBV20-1 to TRBJ2-7; TRBD2 matches at 9 bases. The V segment lost 5 bases and the J segment 3 bases; nucleotides outside the gene matches: 5. Germline assignment: CDR1 DFQATT and CDR2 SNEGSKA (reference sequence). CDR3 length: 13 amino acids. The CDR3 here is CSAPIAGVYEQYF. CDR3 in DNA: TGCAGTGCTCCAATAGCGGGAGTCTACGAGCAGTACTTC.

This clonotype was recorded a few times. The chain employs TRBV5-8 and TRBJ1-5, with D hard to call. The CDR3 has 13 amino acids. Germline-derived CDR1 and CDR2 are SGHTS and YDEGEE. V was cut by 2 bases and J by 3 bases, with 6 bases left in between. In DNA, the CDR3 is TGTGCCAGCAGCTTCACAGACAATCAGCCCCAGCATTTT. It yields the protein CASSFTDNQPQHF.

This clonotype was counted many times. The J gene is TRBJ2-4, the V gene TRBV7-2, with TRBD2 identical over 10 bases. Looked up from germline, CDR1 is SGHTA and CDR2 is FQGNSA. The CDR3 sequence is 15 residues long. With V trimmed by 1 base and J by 9 bases, 6 bases remained unmatched. CDR3 sequence reads: CASSLGTSGIGIQYF. CDR3 DNA: TGTGCCAGCAGCTTAGGCACTAGCGGGATAGGCATTCAGTACTTC.

In its sample, this clonotype was seen many times. The chain employs TRBV2 and TRBJ1-1; a possible D gene is TRBD1 (5 bases). CDR3 length equals 14 residues. Per the germline V gene, CDR1 is SNHLY and CDR2 is FYNNEI. Between the trimmed V and J ends, which lost 6 bases and 0 bases, there was a span of 11 bases. CDR3 bases: TGTGCCAGCAGCCCGGGACGGATGAACACTGAAGCTTTCTTT. Its translation is CASSPGRMNTEAFF.

In this sample, this clonotype turned up many times. V is TRBV5-4 and J is TRBJ1-1; the match to TRBD1 covers 12 bases. The germline CDR1 and CDR2 sequences are SGHNT and YYREEE (reference sequence). The V segment lost 0 bases and the J segment 4 bases; nucleotides outside the gene matches: 4. The CDR3 is 16 amino acids. The CDR3 reads CASSLGDRGLSTEAFF. In nucleotides, the CDR3 is TGTGCCAGCAGCTTGGGGGACAGGGGGCTTAGCACTGAAGCTTTCTTT.

This clonotype was picked up a small number of times. The chain links TRBV27 to TRBJ2-3; tentatively, D is TRBD2 (5 bases). V lost 0 bases and J lost 6, with 10 bases in between. The CDR3 runs 14 residues. Germline V gives CDR1 MNHEY, CDR2 SMNVEV (reference sequence). The CDR3 sequence: CASSLSSAGDTQYF. The DNA for the CDR3 is TGTGCCAGCAGTTTATCGTCGGCGGGCGATACGCAGTATTTT.

This chain joins TRBV24-1 and TRBJ1-5; TRBD1 is a possible D gene (5 bases). Trimming removed 8 bases at V and 6 bases at J, with 22 bases between. The CDR3 extends over 16 amino acids. CDR1 and CDR2 from the germline V gene are KGHDR and SFDVKD. CDR3 DNA: TGTGCCACCACCTCCCCGGTGGCAGGGTGGGGTCAGCCCCAGCATTTT. Amino acid sequence: CATTSPVAGWGQPQHF.

This clonotype was picked up many times. The V call is TRBV20-1, the J call TRBJ2-5; 12 bases agree with TRBD2. The CDR3 contains 14 residues. CDR1 and CDR2 from the germline V gene are DFQATT and SNEGSKA (reference sequence). The junction had 6 bases not matched to a gene; V was cut back by 5 bases and J by 5 bases. The CDR3 coding sequence is TGCAGTGCTCTAGCGGGAGGGCCCGGGGAGACCCAGTACTTC. Protein product: CSALAGGPGETQYF.